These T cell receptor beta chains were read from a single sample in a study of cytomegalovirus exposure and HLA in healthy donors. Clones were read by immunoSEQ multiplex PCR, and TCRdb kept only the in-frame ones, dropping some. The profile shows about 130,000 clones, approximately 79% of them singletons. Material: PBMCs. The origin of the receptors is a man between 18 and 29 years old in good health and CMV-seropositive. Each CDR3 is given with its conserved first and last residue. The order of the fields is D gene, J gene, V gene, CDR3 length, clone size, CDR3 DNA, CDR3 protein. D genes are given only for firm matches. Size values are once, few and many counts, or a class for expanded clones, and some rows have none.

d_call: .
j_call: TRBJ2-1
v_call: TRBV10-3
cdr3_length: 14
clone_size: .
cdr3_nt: TGTGCCGTCCCAGGAGGCCGGGGCTACAATGAGCAGTTCTTC
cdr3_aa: CAVPGGRGYNEQFF

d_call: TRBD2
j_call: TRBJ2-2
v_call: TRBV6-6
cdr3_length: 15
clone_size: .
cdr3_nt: TGTGCCAGCAGCTTTAGCGGGGATGGGGCCGGGGAGCTGTTTTTT
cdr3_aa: CASSFSGDGAGELFF

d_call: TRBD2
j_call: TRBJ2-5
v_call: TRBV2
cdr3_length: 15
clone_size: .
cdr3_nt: TGTGCCAGCAGCCGGACCGGACTAGCGAAAGAGACCCAGTACTTC
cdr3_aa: CASSRTGLAKETQYF

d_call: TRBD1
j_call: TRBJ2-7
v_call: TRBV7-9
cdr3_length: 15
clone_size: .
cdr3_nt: TGTGCCAGCAGCTCCAGGGGGCCCCTGGGCTACGAGCAGTACTTC
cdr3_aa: CASSSRGPLGYEQYF

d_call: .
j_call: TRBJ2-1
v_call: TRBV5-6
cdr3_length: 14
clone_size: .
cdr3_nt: TGTGCCAGCAGCTTAGGGCTAGGGGTCAATGAGCAGTTCTTC
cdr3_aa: CASSLGLGVNEQFF

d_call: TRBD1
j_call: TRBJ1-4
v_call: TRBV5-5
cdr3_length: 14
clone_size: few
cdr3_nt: TGTGCCAGCAGCCCGGGACAGTCTAATGAAAAACTGTTTTTT
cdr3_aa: CASSPGQSNEKLFF

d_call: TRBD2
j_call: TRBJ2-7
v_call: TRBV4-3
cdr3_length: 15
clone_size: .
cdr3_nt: TGCGCCAGCAGCCACGGGACTAGCGGGAGGTACGAGCAGTACTTC
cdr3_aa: CASSHGTSGRYEQYF

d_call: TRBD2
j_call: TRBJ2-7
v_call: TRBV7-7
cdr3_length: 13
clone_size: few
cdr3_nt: TGTGCTAGCAGCTCGGGACTAGCCTACGAGCAGTACTTC
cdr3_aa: CASSSGLAYEQYF

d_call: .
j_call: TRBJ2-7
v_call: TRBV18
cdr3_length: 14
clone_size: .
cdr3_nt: TGTGCCAGCTCACCACTACAGACCACCTACGAGCAGTACTTC
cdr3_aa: CASSPLQTTYEQYF

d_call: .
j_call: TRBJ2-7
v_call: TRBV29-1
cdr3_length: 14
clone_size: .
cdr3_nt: TGCAGCGTTGAAGATCGCCAGGGGACTACCGAGCAGTACTTC
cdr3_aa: CSVEDRQGTTEQYF

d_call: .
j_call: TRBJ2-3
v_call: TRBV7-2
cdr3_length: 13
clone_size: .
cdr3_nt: TGTGCCAGCAGCTCGGTAGCGGCGGTTACGCAGTATTTT
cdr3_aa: CASSSVAAVTQYF

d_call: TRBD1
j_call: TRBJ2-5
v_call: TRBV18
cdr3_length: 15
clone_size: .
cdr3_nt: TGTGCCAGCTCACCATTCAGGGGGCAGCAAGAGACCCAGTACTTC
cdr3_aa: CASSPFRGQQETQYF

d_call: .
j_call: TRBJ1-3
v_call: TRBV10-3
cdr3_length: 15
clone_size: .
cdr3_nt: TGTGCCATCAGTTGGGAGGGAGGCTCTGGAAACACCATATATTTT
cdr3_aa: CAISWEGGSGNTIYF

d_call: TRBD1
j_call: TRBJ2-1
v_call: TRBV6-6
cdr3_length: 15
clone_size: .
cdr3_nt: TGTGCCAGCAGTTACTCGTGGACAGGGGGCAATGAGCAGTTCTTC
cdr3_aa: CASSYSWTGGNEQFF

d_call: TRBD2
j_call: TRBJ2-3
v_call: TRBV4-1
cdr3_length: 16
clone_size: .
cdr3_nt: TGCGCCAGCGGGGGAGGGGCGGGGGACAGCACAGATACGCAGTATTTT
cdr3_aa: CASGGGAGDSTDTQYF

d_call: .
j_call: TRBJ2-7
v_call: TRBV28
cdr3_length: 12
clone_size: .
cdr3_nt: TGTGCCAGCAGTCTCTTGACTTACGAGCAGTACTTC
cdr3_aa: CASSLLTYEQYF

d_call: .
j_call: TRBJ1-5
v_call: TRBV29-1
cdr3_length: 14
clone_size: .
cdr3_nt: TGCAGCGTTGATTCGGGTGAGAGCAATCAGCCCCAGCATTTT
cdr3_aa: CSVDSGESNQPQHF

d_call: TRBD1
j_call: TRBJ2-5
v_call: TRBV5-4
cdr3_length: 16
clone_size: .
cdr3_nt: TGTGCCAGCGGCCTCCTTGGACAGGGGGCGGGGAAGACCCAGTACTTC
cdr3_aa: CASGLLGQGAGKTQYF

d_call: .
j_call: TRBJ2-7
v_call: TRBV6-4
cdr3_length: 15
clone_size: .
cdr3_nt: TGTGCCAGCCTATCTCTGGGTCCCCGGGCCTACGAGCAGTACTTC
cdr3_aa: CASLSLGPRAYEQYF

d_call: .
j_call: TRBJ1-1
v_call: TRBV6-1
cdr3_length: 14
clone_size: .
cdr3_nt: TGTGCCAGCAGTGAAAATCTGGGAGGGACTGAAGCTTTCTTT
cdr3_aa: CASSENLGGTEAFF

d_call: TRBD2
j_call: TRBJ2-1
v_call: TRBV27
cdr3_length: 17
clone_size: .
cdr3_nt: TGTGCCAGCAGTTTATCTCCGGGAGGGGGGCCCGACAATGAGCAGTTCTTC
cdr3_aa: CASSLSPGGGPDNEQFF

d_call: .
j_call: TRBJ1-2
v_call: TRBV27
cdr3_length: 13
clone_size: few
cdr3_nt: TGTGCCAGCACCGGGGAATTCTTCTATGGCTACACCTTC
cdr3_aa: CASTGEFFYGYTF

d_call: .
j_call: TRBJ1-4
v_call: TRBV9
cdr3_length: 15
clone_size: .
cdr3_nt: TGTGCCAGCAGCGTTGACAGTGCAACTAATGAAAAACTGTTTTTT
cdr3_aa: CASSVDSATNEKLFF

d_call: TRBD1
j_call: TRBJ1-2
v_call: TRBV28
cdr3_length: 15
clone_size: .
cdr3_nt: TGTGCCAGCAGTCCGAGGACAGGGAGAACAAGTGGCTACACCTTC
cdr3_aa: CASSPRTGRTSGYTF

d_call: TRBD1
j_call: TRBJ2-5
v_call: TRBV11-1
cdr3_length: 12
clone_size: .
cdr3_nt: TGTGCCACCCAGACAGGGGAAGAGACCCAGTACTTC
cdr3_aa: CATQTGEETQYF

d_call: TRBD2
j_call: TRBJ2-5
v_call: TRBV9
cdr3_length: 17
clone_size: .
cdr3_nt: TGTGCCAGCAGCGGCGGGACTAGCGGGGCAAGGAGGGGGACCCAGTACTTC
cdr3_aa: CASSGGTSGARRGTQYF

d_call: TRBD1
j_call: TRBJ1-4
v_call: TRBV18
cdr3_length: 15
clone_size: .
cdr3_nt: TGTGCCAGCTCACCACCGGGACAGGGATATGAAAAACTGTTTTTT
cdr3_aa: CASSPPGQGYEKLFF

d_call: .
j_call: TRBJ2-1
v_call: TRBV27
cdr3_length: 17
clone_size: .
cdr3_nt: TGTGCCAGCAGTTTTTTTCTCGGGCCAGGGTTTTACAATGAGCAGTTCTTC
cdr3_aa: CASSFFLGPGFYNEQFF

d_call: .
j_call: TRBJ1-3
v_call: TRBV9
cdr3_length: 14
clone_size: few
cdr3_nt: TGTGCCAGCAGCGTAGTAGGGGCAGGAAACACCATATATTTT
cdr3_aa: CASSVVGAGNTIYF

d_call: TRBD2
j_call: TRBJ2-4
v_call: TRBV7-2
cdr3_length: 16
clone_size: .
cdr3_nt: TGTGCCAGCAGCTACGCGGGAGGCTGGGGCAAAAACATTCAGTACTTC
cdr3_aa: CASSYAGGWGKNIQYF

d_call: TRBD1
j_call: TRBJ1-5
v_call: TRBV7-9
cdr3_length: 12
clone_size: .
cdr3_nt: TGTTCCAGCAGCTTAGGACAGGGATTCCAGCATTTT
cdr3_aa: CSSSLGQGFQHF

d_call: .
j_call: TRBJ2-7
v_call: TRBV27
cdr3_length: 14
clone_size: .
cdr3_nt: TGTGCCAGCAGTCTAAGACAGTTTCCCTACGAGCAGTACTTC
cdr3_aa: CASSLRQFPYEQYF

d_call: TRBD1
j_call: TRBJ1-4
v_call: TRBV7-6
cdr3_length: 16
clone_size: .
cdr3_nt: TGTGCCAGCAGCTTAGGAACAGGGGCAACTAATGAAAAACTGTTTTTT
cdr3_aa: CASSLGTGATNEKLFF

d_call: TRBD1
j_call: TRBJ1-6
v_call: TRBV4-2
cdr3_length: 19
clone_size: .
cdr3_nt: TGTGCCAGCAGCCCGACGCAGGGGGTCCTGGTATCCTATAATTCACCCCTCCACTTT
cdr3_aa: CASSPTQGVLVSYNSPLHF

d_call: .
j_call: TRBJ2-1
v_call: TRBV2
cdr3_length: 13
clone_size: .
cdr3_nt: TGTGCCAGCAGTGAAATGGGCAGTAGGGAGCAGTTCTTC
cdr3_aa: CASSEMGSREQFF

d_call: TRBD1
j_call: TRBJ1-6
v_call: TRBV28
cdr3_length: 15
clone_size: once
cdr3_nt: TGTGCCAGCAGTAGCCCCGGGACAGGGAATTCACCCCTCCACTTT
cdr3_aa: CASSSPGTGNSPLHF

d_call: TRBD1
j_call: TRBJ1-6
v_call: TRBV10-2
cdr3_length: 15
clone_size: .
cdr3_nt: TGCGCCAGCAACGACAGGGGAATGGGCAATTCACCCCTCCACTTT
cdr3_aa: CASNDRGMGNSPLHF

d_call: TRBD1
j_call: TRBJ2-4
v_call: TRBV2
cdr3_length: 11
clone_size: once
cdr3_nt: TGTGCCAGCTCGGACAGGAACATTCAGTACTTC
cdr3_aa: CASSDRNIQYF

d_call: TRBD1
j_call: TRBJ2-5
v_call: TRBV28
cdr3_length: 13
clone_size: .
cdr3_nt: TGTGCCAGCAGAGACAGGGGGTATGGGACCCAGTACTTC
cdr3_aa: CASRDRGYGTQYF

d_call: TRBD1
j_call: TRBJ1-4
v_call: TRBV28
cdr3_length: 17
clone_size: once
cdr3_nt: TGTGCCAGTTCACCGGGACAGGGAGGGAGGGTTAATGAAAAACTGTTTTTT
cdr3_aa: CASSPGQGGRVNEKLFF

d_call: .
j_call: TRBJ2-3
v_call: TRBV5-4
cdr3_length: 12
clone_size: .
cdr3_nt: TGTGCCAGCAGCTGGGGCGTGGATACGCAGTATTTT
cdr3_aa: CASSWGVDTQYF

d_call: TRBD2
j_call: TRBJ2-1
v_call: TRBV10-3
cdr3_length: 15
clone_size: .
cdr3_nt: TGTGCCATCAGGACACTAGCGGGAGCCTACAATGAGCAGTTCTTC
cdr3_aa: CAIRTLAGAYNEQFF

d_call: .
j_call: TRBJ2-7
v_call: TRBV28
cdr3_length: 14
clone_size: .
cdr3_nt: TGTGCCAGCAGTCCCCCGGGACAAACCTACGAGCAGTACTTC
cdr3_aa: CASSPPGQTYEQYF

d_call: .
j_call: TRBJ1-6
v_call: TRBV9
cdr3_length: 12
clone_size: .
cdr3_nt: TGTGCCAGCAGCGTCAGGAATTCACCCCTCCACTTT
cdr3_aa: CASSVRNSPLHF

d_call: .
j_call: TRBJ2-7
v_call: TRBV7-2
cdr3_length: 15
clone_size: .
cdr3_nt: TGTGCCAGCAGCTCCACGCGGGCGACCCACTACGAGCAGTACTTC
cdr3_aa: CASSSTRATHYEQYF

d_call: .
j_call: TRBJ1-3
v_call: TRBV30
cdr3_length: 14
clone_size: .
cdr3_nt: TGTGCCTGGACGGGAGGGATAGATGGAAACACCATATATTTT
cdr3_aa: CAWTGGIDGNTIYF

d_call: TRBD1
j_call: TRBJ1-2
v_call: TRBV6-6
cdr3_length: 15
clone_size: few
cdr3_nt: TGTGCCAGCAACGCCGGGACAGGGAATAACTATGGCTACACCTTC
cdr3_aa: CASNAGTGNNYGYTF

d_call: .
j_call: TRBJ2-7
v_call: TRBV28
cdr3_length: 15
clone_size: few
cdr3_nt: TGTGCCAGCAGTAGCCACAGGGATCAGGCCTACGAGCAGTACTTC
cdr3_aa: CASSSHRDQAYEQYF

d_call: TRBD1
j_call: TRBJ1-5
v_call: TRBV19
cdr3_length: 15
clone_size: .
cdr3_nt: TGTGCCAGTAGTATAGAGGCGACAGGGGCTCAGCCCCAGCATTTT
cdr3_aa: CASSIEATGAQPQHF

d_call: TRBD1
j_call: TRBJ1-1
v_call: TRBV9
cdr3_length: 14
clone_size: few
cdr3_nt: TGTGCCAGCAGCGTATCAACCCAGGGGGGAGAAGCTTTCTTT
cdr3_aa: CASSVSTQGGEAFF

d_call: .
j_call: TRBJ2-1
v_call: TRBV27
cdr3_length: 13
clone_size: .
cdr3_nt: TGTGCCAGCAGTCCACGAGACTACAATGAGCAGTTCTTC
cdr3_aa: CASSPRDYNEQFF

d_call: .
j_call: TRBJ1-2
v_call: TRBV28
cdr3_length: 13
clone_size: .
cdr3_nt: TGTGCCAGCAGTTTCAAAGGGAGCGGTGGCTACACCTTC
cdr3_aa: CASSFKGSGGYTF